The sequence of this T cell receptor (beta chain) was determined in a study of blood T cell repertoires in COVID-19. Background on the study: The United States, Italy and Spain were the sources of the acute and convalescent COVID-19 samples. T cells, B-cell-depleted T cells, or PBMCs supplied cDNA or gDNA.

As concerns this clone: Germline is not matched at one junction end, which may reflect a read error. This specimen includes other DNA sequences encoding the same CDR3.

The CDR3 sequence is 18 residues long. CDR1 is MDHEN, CDR2 SYDVKM, per germline. Methods used by the authors: Estimated nucleated cell counts came from reference gene primer amplification. The table came from immunoSEQ multiplex PCR; TCRdb's copy has only in-frame clones and leaves some out. V and J calls and clone size are those listed in that table; D and trimming were worked out from the DNA. The table has about 110,000 clones, roughly 79% seen once. The gene calls are TRBV28 and TRBJ2-2, with a possible D match to TRBD1 (5 bases). The sequencing sample was made of peripheral blood. The TCR was taken from a woman in her sixties or seventies with acute or convalescent COVID-19. Here the CDR3 DNA reads TGTGCCAGCAGTTCGTTAGGAAGACAGTTAGGTTGGCCCGGAGAGCTGTTTTTT. Translation: CASSSLGRQLGWPGELFF.